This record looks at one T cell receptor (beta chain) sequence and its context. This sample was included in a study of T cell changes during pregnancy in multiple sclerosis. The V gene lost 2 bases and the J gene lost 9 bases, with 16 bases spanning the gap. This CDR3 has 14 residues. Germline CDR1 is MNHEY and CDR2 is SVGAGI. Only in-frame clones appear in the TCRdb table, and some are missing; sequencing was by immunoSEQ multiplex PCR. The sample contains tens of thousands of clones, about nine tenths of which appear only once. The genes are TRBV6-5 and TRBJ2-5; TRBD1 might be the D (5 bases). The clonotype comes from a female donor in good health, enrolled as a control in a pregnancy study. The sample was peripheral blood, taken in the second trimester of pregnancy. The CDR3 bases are TGTGCCAGCAGTTACGACCAGGGCTCGGTATCCCAGTACTTC. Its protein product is CASSYDQGSVSQYF.